A selection of T cell receptor beta chains follows, all from one sample in a study of patients and donors after allogeneic stem cell transplantation. MiXCR, applied by TCRdb to the RT-PCR reads, yields one record per CDR3 protein. The sample has some 880,000 distinct CDR3 sequences; about a sixth are singletons. The sequencing input was blood, either unsorted or a sorted T cell fraction (not recorded which). These TCRs come from a human donor who was either an allogeneic HSCT recipient or a stem cell or donor lymphocyte infusion donor (not recorded which). It is not recorded whose cells these are; they may come from a transplant donor. CDR3s include the opening cysteine and the closing phenylalanine or tryptophan. A D gene is named only where the DNA matches it firmly. The size of a clone is reported for some rows only, either as once, few or many, or as a class for expanded clones.

>.|TRBV27|TRBJ2-3|TRBD2
CASSSHATGAGGIDTQYF
TGTGCCAGCAGTTCCCACGCTACGGGAGCGGGAGGAATAGATACGCAGTATTTT
>once|TRBV4-1|TRBJ2-7|TRBD2
CASSPVGGGAQEQYF
TGCGCCAGCAGCCCTGTTGGCGGGGGGGCCCAAGAGCAGTACTTC
>few|TRBV10-3|TRBJ2-1|TRBD2
CAISERVAGAEQFF
TGTGCCATCAGTGAAAGAGTAGCGGGAGCTGAGCAGTTCTTC
>few|TRBV20-1|TRBJ1-6|.
CSARGRRDSPLHF
TGCAGTGCTAGGGGCCGCAGGGATTCACCCCTCCACTTT
>few|TRBV5-1|TRBJ1-1|.
CASSLVQAGRGNTEAFF
TGCGCCAGCAGCTTGGTGCAGGCCGGGAGGGGGAACACTGAAGCTTTCTTT
>few|TRBV9|TRBJ1-1|.
CASSVDPGAGVNTEAFF
TGTGCCAGCAGCGTAGATCCAGGGGCGGGAGTGAACACTGAAGCTTTCTTT
>.|TRBV12-3/TRBV12-4|TRBJ1-2|.
CASSFNPSGESGYTF
TGTGCCAGCAGTTTCAACCCCTCAGGGGAAAGTGGCTACACCTTC
>few|TRBV10-3|TRBJ1-4|TRBD1
CAISAATGGSRSEKLFF
TGTGCCATCAGTGCCGCGACAGGGGGCAGTCGTAGTGAAAAACTGTTTTTT
>.|TRBV7-9|TRBJ2-7|.
CASMGRNSYEQYF
TGTGCCAGCATGGGACGGAACTCCTACGAGCAGTACTTC
>few|TRBV6-6|TRBJ1-1|.
CASRPGQNTEAFF
TGTGCCAGCAGACCGGGGCAAAACACTGAAGCTTTCTTT
>.|TRBV12-3/TRBV12-4|TRBJ2-3|.
CASSLYPGVTDTQYF
TGTGCCAGCAGTTTATACCCGGGAGTCACAGATACGCAGTATTTT
>.|TRBV6-2/TRBV6-3|TRBJ2-7|.
CASSYSSLTAREQYF
TGTGCCAGCAGTTACTCGTCGTTGACAGCGCGGGAGCAGTACTTC
>few|TRBV20-1|TRBJ2-3|.
CSAIIRTSTDTQYF
TGCAGTGCTATTATCCGTACTAGCACAGATACGCAGTATTTT
>.|TRBV6-1|TRBJ2-7|TRBD2
CASRGTSGGRSYEQYF
TGTGCCAGCAGGGGAACTAGCGGCGGGAGGAGCTACGAGCAGTACTTC
>.|TRBV5-5|TRBJ2-7|.
CASSLAVGARNNEQYF
TGTGCCAGCAGCTTGGCCGTGGGGGCGAGGAACAACGAGCAGTACTTC
>.|TRBV12-3/TRBV12-4|TRBJ1-4|.
CASSFAPQRPKFELFF
TGTGCCAGCAGTTTCGCCCCGCAGCGTCCAAAGTTTGAACTGTTTTTT
>many|TRBV5-6|TRBJ2-1|TRBD2
CASRPGTSVYNEQFF
TGTGCCAGCAGACCCGGGACTAGCGTTTACAATGAGCAGTTCTTC
>few|TRBV5-8|TRBJ1-1|.
CASSRNMVTEAFF
TGTGCCAGCAGCCGTAACATGGTCACTGAAGCTTTCTTT
>few|TRBV29-1|TRBJ2-3|.
CSVVRGGGKADTQYF
TGCAGCGTGGTTCGGGGAGGGGGCAAGGCAGATACGCAGTATTTT
>few|TRBV12-3/TRBV12-4|TRBJ2-7|TRBD1
CASSFRQGFGEQYF
TGTGCCAGCAGTTTTAGACAGGGCTTTGGCGAGCAGTACTTC
>few|TRBV6-5|TRBJ1-1|.
CASSYRAVMNTEAFF
TGTGCCAGCAGTTACAGGGCGGTGATGAACACTGAAGCTTTCTTT
>.|TRBV10-3|TRBJ2-3|.
CAISGRGGLLRQYF
TGTGCCATCAGTGGGCGAGGGGGGCTTCTGAGGCAGTATTTT
>.|TRBV29-1|TRBJ2-2|.
CSVVQATGELFF
TGCAGCGTGGTACAGGCAACCGGGGAGCTGTTTTTT
>.|TRBV2|TRBJ2-7|.
CASSEGSASLTYEQYF
TGTGCCAGCAGTGAGGGCTCGGCTTCCCTAACCTACGAGCAGTACTTC